A single sample gave rise to the 9 T cell receptor beta chains below, sequenced in a study of blood T cells in healthy people across ages. The authors ran a second PCR of 7 to 11 cycles using a sample-barcoded 5' primer and a J-beta primer mix. MiXCR, applied by TCRdb to the 5' RACE reads, yields one record per CDR3 protein. Among about 1,600,000 distinct CDR3 sequences, about 40% were seen once, and the ten largest hold around 8%. The sample comprised blood. These receptors came from a woman in her late teens or twenties in good health.

The table lists this clonotype with a few counts. The chain carries TRBV6-5 and TRBJ2-3; 10 nucleotides align to TRBD2. Germline assignment: CDR1 MNHEY and CDR2 SVGAGI. The CDR3 has 18 residues. V dropped 2 bases and J dropped 0; count of bases not matched to a gene: 8. This CDR3 reads CASSYGLAGAPSTDTQYF. DNA of the CDR3: TGTGCCAGCAGTTACGGGCTAGCGGGAGCACCTAGCACAGATACGCAGTATTTT.

The chain links TRBV27 to TRBJ1-1, with D possibly matching TRBD1 (5 bases). The CDR3 extends over 15 amino acids. Germline values: CDR1 MNHEY, CDR2 SMNVEV (reference sequence). V was cut by 6 bases and J by 1 base, with 15 bases left in between. The CDR3 loop is CASRRGDRKNTEAFF. For the CDR3, the DNA is TGTGCCAGCAGGCGGGGGGATCGGAAGAACACTGAAGCTTTCTTT.

The rearrangement joins TRBV28 to TRBJ2-7, with D possibly being TRBD1 (6 bases). This CDR3 has 13 amino acids. The V end lost 6 bases, the J end lost 6 bases, and 15 bases lay between the germline ends. Germline loops: CDR1 MDHEN, CDR2 SYDVKM. CDR3 amino acids: CASSPQGMGEQYF. DNA of the CDR3: TGTGCCAGCAGCCCCCAGGGGATGGGCGAGCAGTACTTC.

This clonotype has a handful of counts. This chain uses TRBV4-1 with TRBJ2-2; D is unclear. Trimming removed 2 bases at V and 6 bases at J, with 16 bases between. The germline V gene encodes CDR1 MGHRA and CDR2 YSYEKL. The CDR3 has 16 amino acids. The CDR3 is CASSQYLASAPGELFF. CDR3 DNA sequence: TGCGCCAGCAGCCAATACCTTGCTTCGGCCCCCGGGGAGCTGTTTTTT.

Ten or more counts support this clonotype. This rearrangement joins TRBV27 to TRBJ1-5; 10 bases align to TRBD1. Trimming removed 6 bases from V and 4 bases from J; junction bases left unmatched: 3. CDR3 size: 14 residues. Germline V gene sequence: CDR1 MNHEY, CDR2 SMNVEV (reference sequence). CDR3 loop: CASRLGQGNQPQHF. DNA for the CDR3: TGTGCCAGCAGATTGGGACAGGGGAATCAGCCCCAGCATTTT.

The J gene is TRBJ2-5, the V gene TRBV4-1; 11 bases map to TRBD2. There are 15 residues in the CDR3. Losses at the gene ends were 4 bases for V and 11 bases for J; bases not matched to a gene: 12. Looked up from germline, CDR1 is MGHRA and CDR2 is YSYEKL. The CDR3 nucleotides are TGCGCCAGCAGCCTTGCGGCTAGCGGGAGGAGAGAGCAGTACTTC. It translates to CASSLAASGRREQYF.

This clonotype was counted between two and nine times. The chain uses TRBV7-2 and TRBJ2-3, with D possibly called TRBD1 or TRBD2 (5 bases each). The CDR3 has 15 residues. CDR1 and CDR2 from the germline V gene are SGHTA and FQGNSA. V shed 4 bases and J shed 3 bases, with 14 bases lying between them. DNA for the CDR3: TGTGCCAGCAGCTACTCTTGGGGGAGAACAGATACGCAGTATTTT. It codes for CASSYSWGRTDTQYF.

This clonotype appeared a few times. This chain connects TRBV10-3 to TRBJ1-2; no clear D gene. Germline values: CDR1 ENHRY, CDR2 SYGVKD. The CDR3 loop spans 13 amino acids. The V end was cut by 4 bases, the J end by 2 bases, with 8 bases between. As DNA, the CDR3 is TGTGCCATCAGTGGCGACGGAAACTATGGCTACACCTTC. Its protein is CAISGDGNYGYTF.

CDR3 loop: CASTPLGELTYNEQFF. DNA of the CDR3: TGTGCCAGCACCCCGTTAGGGGAGCTAACCTACAATGAGCAGTTCTTC. This rearrangement joins TRBV6-5 to TRBJ2-1, with D possibly being TRBD1 or TRBD2 (5 bases each). V lost 7 bases and J 2 bases, leaving 18 bases between the germline ends. The CDR3 consists of 16 residues. In germline, CDR1 is MNHEY, CDR2 SVGAGI.